This is a list of T cell receptor beta chains from one sample in a study of CD8 T cells in ankylosing spondylitis. In TCRdb, the 5' RACE reads were re-called with MiXCR into one record per CDR3 protein. This repertoire shows about 200,000 distinct CDR3 sequences, 9.5% to 15% found once; its top ten account for about 17%. The material sequenced was blood, either unsorted or a sorted T cell fraction (not recorded which). Receptors originate from a male donor with ankylosing spondylitis or in good health (not recorded which). Both conserved end residues are part of each CDR3. D genes are given only for firm matches. Not every row has a clone size; where given, it reads once, few, many or a size class.

CDR3,DNA,D,J,V,size
CSRLERETHEQFF,TGCAGTCGCTTAGAGCGGGAGACTCATGAGCAGTTCTTC,TRBD2,TRBJ2-1,TRBV20-1,few
CASSQVQYGYEQYF,TGCGCCAGCAGCCAAGTCCAGTATGGCTACGAGCAGTACTTC,-,TRBJ2-7,TRBV4-1,-
CAWRVRPGEETQYF,TGTGCCTGGAGGGTCCGCCCCGGTGAAGAGACCCAGTACTTC,-,TRBJ2-5,TRBV30,-
CASSFSSWPQHF,TGTGCCAGCAGTTTTAGTAGTTGGCCCCAGCATTTT,-,TRBJ1-5,TRBV28,few
CSAISGRVYNEQFF,TGCAGTGCCATAAGCGGGAGGGTCTACAATGAGCAGTTCTTC,TRBD2,TRBJ2-1,TRBV20-1,few
CASTVGGMDYGYTF,TGTGCCAGCACCGTGGGGGGAATGGACTATGGCTACACCTTC,-,TRBJ1-2,TRBV9,-
CASSLIYQGGETQYF,TGCGCCAGCAGCTTGATCTACCAGGGCGGAGAGACCCAGTACTTC,-,TRBJ2-5,TRBV5-1,few
CASSLETGGFPSGANVLTF,TGTGCCAGCAGCTTAGAGACAGGGGGATTTCCTTCTGGGGCCAACGTCCTGACTTTC,TRBD1,TRBJ2-6,TRBV11-2,-
CASSIDRGYSYEQYF,TGTGCCAGTAGCATTGACAGGGGCTATTCCTACGAGCAGTACTTC,TRBD1,TRBJ2-7,TRBV19,few
CASTRLDPSYEQYF,TGTGCCAGCACTAGACTAGACCCCAGCTACGAGCAGTACTTC,-,TRBJ2-7,TRBV6-1,few
CASSQVWAGDSYEQYF,TGCGCCAGCAGCCAAGTGTGGGCGGGGGACTCCTACGAGCAGTACTTC,TRBD2,TRBJ2-7,TRBV4-1,-
CASSRDRVGYNEQFF,TGTGCCAGCAGTCGAGACAGGGTGGGCTACAATGAGCAGTTCTTC,TRBD1,TRBJ2-1,TRBV6-1,many
CASSFGGNSYEQYF,TGTGCCAGCAGCTTCGGGGGAAACTCCTACGAGCAGTACTTC,-,TRBJ2-7,TRBV11-2,-
CASSPEARGEQFF,TGCGCCAGCAGCCCCGAGGCGAGGGGCGAGCAGTTCTTC,-,TRBJ2-1,TRBV4-1,-
CASSLTPYEQYF,TGCGCCAGCAGTTTAACACCATACGAGCAGTACTTC,-,TRBJ2-7,TRBV10-2,many
CASSYNEGNYGYTF,TGTGCCAGCAGTTACAATGAGGGCAACTATGGCTACACCTTC,-,TRBJ1-2,TRBV6-2/TRBV6-3,-